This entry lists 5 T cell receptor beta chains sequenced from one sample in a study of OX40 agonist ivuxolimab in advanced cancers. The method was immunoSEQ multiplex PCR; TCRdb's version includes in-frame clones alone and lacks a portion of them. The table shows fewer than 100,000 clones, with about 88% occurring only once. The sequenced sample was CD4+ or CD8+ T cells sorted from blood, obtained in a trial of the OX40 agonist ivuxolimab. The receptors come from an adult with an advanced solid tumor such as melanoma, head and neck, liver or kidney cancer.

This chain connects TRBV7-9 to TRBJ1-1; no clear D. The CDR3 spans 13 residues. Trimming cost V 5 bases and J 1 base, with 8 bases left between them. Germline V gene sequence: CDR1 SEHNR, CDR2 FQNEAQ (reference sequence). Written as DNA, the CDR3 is TGTGCCAGCAGCGGTAACCAGAACACTGAAGCTTTCTTT. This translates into CASSGNQNTEAFF.

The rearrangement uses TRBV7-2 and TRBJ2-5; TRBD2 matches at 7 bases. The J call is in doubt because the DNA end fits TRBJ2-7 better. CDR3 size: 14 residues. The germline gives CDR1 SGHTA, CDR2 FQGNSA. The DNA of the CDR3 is TGTGCCAGCAGCTTAGGACTAGCAGCCTACGAGCAGTACTTC. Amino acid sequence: CASSLGLAAYEQYF.

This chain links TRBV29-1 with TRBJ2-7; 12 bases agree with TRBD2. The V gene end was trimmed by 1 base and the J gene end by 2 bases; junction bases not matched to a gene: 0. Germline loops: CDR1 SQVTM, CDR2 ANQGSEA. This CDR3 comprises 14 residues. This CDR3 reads CSVEGTSGTYEQYF. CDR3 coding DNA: TGCAGCGTTGAAGGGACTAGCGGGACCTACGAGCAGTACTTC.

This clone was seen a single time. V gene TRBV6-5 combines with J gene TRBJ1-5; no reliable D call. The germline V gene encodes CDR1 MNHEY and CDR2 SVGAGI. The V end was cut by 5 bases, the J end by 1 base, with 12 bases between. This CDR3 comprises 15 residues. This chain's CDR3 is CASSASTVSNQPQHF. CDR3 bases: TGTGCCAGCAGTGCCAGTACAGTGAGCAATCAGCCCCAGCATTTT.

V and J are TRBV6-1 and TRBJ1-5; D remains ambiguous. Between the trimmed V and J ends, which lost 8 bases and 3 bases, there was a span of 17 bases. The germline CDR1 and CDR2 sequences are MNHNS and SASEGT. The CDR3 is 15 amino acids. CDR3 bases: TGTGCCAGCTCAAAGGAAGGAGTTTACAATCAGCCCCAGCATTTT. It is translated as CASSKEGVYNQPQHF.